These 26 T cell receptor beta chains came from one sample sequenced in a study of blood T cell repertoires in COVID-19. Clones were read by immunoSEQ multiplex PCR, and TCRdb kept only the in-frame ones, dropping some. This table holds 50,000 to 65,000 clones, around 93% found once. Specimen: peripheral blood. The source is a man aged 50 or older with acute or convalescent COVID-19.

Comments on this clone: An end of the junction differs from the germline gene, which may be a read error. The V call is TRBV15, the J call TRBJ1-4; D not resolved. CDR3 length: 8 amino acids. Germline V gene lookup returns CDR1 LNHNV and CDR2 YYDKDF (reference sequence). The CDR3 DNA follows: TGTGCCACCGGGGAGTTAGATTTT. Protein sequence: CATGELDF.

This clone was seen a few times. The chain recombines TRBV15 with TRBJ1-6; D is perhaps TRBD1 (5 bases). From germline, CDR1 is LNHNV and CDR2 YYDKDF (reference sequence). The CDR3 sequence is 13 residues long. V gave up 3 bases and J gave up 6 bases, with 6 bases separating them. The CDR3 sequence is CATSRDINSPLHF. The CDR3 DNA follows: TGTGCCACCAGCAGGGACATTAATTCACCCCTCCACTTT.

The chain is built from TRBV6-5 and TRBJ2-1, with a possible D match to TRBD1 (6 bases). The CDR3 is made up of 13 amino acids. V lost 5 bases to trimming and J lost 4 bases, with 9 bases between them. Per the germline V gene, CDR1 is MNHEY and CDR2 is SVGAGI. CDR3: CASSNQGYNEQFF. Written as DNA, the CDR3 is TGTGCCAGCAGTAATCAGGGGTACAATGAGCAGTTCTTC.

This chain connects TRBV2 to TRBJ2-1; D gene uncertain. V lost 4 bases and J lost 2, with 9 bases in between. Germline V CDR1 and CDR2: SNHLY, FYNNEI. The CDR3 runs to 14 residues. DNA for the CDR3: TGTGCCAGCAGTGCGTCGGTGGCCTACAATGAGCAGTTCTTC. It codes for CASSASVAYNEQFF.

The DNA of the CDR3 is TGCGCCAGCAGCCTCAGGGGGGTGGAGACCCAGTACTTC. This translates into CASSLRGVETQYF. This chain connects TRBV5-1 to TRBJ2-5; D might be TRBD1 (7 bases). The germline V gene has CDR1 SGHRS and CDR2 YFSETQ. CDR3 length: 13 amino acids. Trimming removed 4 bases from V and 5 bases from J, with 12 bases in between.

J is TRBJ1-4 and V is TRBV30, with 8 bases that match TRBD1. Trimming took 0 bases from V and 8 from J; bases not matched to a gene: 2. Germline V gene lookup returns CDR1 GTSNPN and CDR2 SVGIG (reference sequence). The CDR3 is 13 residues long. The CDR3 DNA reads as TGTGCCTGGAGTGTACAGGGGGAAGAAAAACTGTTTTTT. Translation gives CAWSVQGEEKLFF.

The rearrangement joins TRBV5-1 to TRBJ2-1, with TRBD2 identical over 10 bases. Germline trimming cut 6 bases from V and 6 bases from J; bases unmatched to any gene: 9. Germline V gives CDR1 SGHRS, CDR2 YFSETQ. The CDR3 is 15 amino acids. The CDR3 DNA is TGCGCCAGCACCAATAGCGGGGGGACTCGCAATGAGCAGTTCTTC. It translates to CASTNSGGTRNEQFF.

This chain uses TRBV19 with TRBJ2-7, with 12 bases that match TRBD2. The CDR3 has 16 amino acids. Germline V CDR1 and CDR2: LNHDA, SQIVND (reference sequence). Trimming removed 4 bases from V and 4 bases from J; junction bases left unmatched: 8. The CDR3 loop is CASSTSTSGGPYEQYF. The CDR3 DNA reads as TGTGCCAGTAGTACCTCGACTAGCGGGGGCCCATACGAGCAGTACTTC.

J is TRBJ1-4 and V is TRBV18, with TRBD1 matching 9 bases. This CDR3 has 15 residues. Per germline, CDR1 KGHSH and CDR2 LQKENI. The J segment lost 7 bases and the V segment lost 4 bases, leaving 7 bases of the junction unmatched. CDR3 loop: CASSLLQGAGEKLFF. CDR3 in DNA: TGTGCCAGCTCACTCCTACAGGGGGCAGGTGAAAAACTGTTTTTT. Looking up the rest from reference TRBV18 and TRBJ1-4 gives the full variable domain: NAGVMQNPRHLVRRRGQEARLRCSPMKGHSHVYWYRQLPEEGLKFMVYLQKENIIDESGMPKERFSAEFPKEGPSILRIQQVVRGDSAAYFCASSLLQGAGEKLFFGSGTQLSVL.

The CDR3 sequence: CATSRTQRGGDVTQYF. DNA of the CDR3: TGTGCCACCAGCAGGACCCAGCGGGGCGGGGATGTCACGCAGTATTTT. The genes are TRBV15 and TRBJ2-3, with TRBD2 identical over 7 bases. Germline V gene data show CDR1 as LNHNV and CDR2 as YYDKDF (reference sequence). This CDR3 has 16 residues. V gave up 3 bases and J gave up 9 bases; unmatched junction bases: 15.

The V and J genes are TRBV19 and TRBJ1-1; D may be TRBD1 (6 bases). Trimming took off 3 bases at V and 6 bases at J, with 20 bases between the two ends. This CDR3 is built from 16 residues. Germline-derived CDR1 and CDR2 are LNHDA and SQIVND (reference sequence). The CDR3 spells CASSIWIETGSAEAFF. CDR3 in DNA: TGTGCCAGTAGTATCTGGATCGAGACAGGCTCGGCTGAAGCTTTCTTT.

The chain joins TRBV10-3 to TRBJ1-6; D is perhaps TRBD1 (6 bases). The germline V and J ends were trimmed by 6 bases and 6 bases, with 9 bases remaining between them. CDR3 length: 13 amino acids. Germline CDR1 and CDR2: ENHRY and SYGVKD. The CDR3 spells CAIRGDTNSPLHF. The DNA for the CDR3 is TGTGCCATCAGGGGGGACACTAATTCACCCCTCCACTTT.

This sequence joins TRBV12-3 or TRBV12-4 and TRBJ2-3, with D unclear. This CDR3 is 13 amino acids long. V dropped 6 bases and J dropped 0 bases, with 7 bases sitting between them. Here the CDR3 reads CASRLLSTDTQYF. The CDR3 bases are TGTGCCAGCAGACTGTTGAGCACAGATACGCAGTATTTT.

The chain has TRBV5-6 and TRBJ2-7, with 11 bases matching TRBD1. The CDR3 loop spans 15 amino acids. The germline gives CDR1 SGHDT, CDR2 YYEEEE. V dropped 3 bases and J dropped 0; count of bases not matched to a gene: 2. Written as DNA, the CDR3 is TGTGCCAGCAGCTGGACAGGGGGCTCCTCCTACGAGCAGTACTTC. It yields the protein CASSWTGGSSYEQYF.

The chain recombines TRBV10-3 with TRBJ1-1; 8 nucleotides agree with TRBD1. The V gene end was trimmed by 6 bases and the J gene end by 2 bases; junction bases not matched to a gene: 5. This CDR3 region has 14 residues. The germline V gene encodes CDR1 ENHRY and CDR2 SYGVKD. The CDR3 sequence is CAIRPTGDNTEAFF. The CDR3 nucleotides are TGTGCCATCAGACCGACAGGGGACAACACTGAAGCTTTCTTT.

The chain uses TRBV7-2 and TRBJ1-6; D unresolved. This CDR3 is built from 13 residues. The ends were cut back, 5 bases at V and 8 bases at J, with 10 bases in the middle. CDR1 and CDR2 (germline): SGHTA, FQGNSA. CDR3 in DNA: TGTGCCAGCAGCCTAGGGCCTGATTCACCCCTCCACTTT. The encoded protein is CASSLGPDSPLHF. Supplemented by reference TRBV7-2 and TRBJ1-6, the full variable domain reads GAGVSQSPSNKVTEKGKDVELRCDPISGHTALYWYRQSLGQGLEFLIYFQGNSAPDKSGLPSDRFSAERTGGSVSTLTIQRTQQEDSAVYLCASSLGPDSPLHFGNGTRLTVT.

This chain links TRBV7-9 with TRBJ2-5; 7 nucleotides agree with TRBD2. This CDR3 has 14 amino acids. Per germline, CDR1 SEHNR and CDR2 FQNEAQ (reference sequence). The V and J ends lost 1 base and 5 bases, in that order; junction bases with no gene match: 4. For the CDR3, the DNA is TGTGCCAGCAGCTTAGGAAATAGCGGGGAGACCCAGTACTTC. Protein sequence: CASSLGNSGETQYF.

This chain uses TRBV18 with TRBJ2-7; TRBD1 matches 7 bases. V gave up 2 bases and J gave up 0 bases; unmatched junction bases: 4. The length of the CDR3 is 15 residues. Germline values: CDR1 KGHSH, CDR2 LQKENI. In DNA, the CDR3 is TGTGCCAGCTCACCAAACCCAGGGGGCTCCTACGAGCAGTACTTC. Protein product: CASSPNPGGSYEQYF. Full variable domain (outside the CDR3, taken from reference TRBV18 and TRBJ2-7): NAGVMQNPRHLVRRRGQEARLRCSPMKGHSHVYWYRQLPEEGLKFMVYLQKENIIDESGMPKERFSAEFPKEGPSILRIQQVVRGDSAAYFCASSPNPGGSYEQYFGPGTRLTVT.

The chain couples TRBV19 to TRBJ2-1, with 9 bases aligning to TRBD2. This CDR3 region has 14 residues. Germline CDR1 and CDR2: LNHDA and SQIVND (reference sequence). Germline trimming cut 3 bases from V and 8 bases from J; bases unmatched to any gene: 5. CDR3 protein: CASSIQRGAYEQFF. The CDR3, as DNA: TGTGCCAGTAGTATTCAGCGGGGGGCGTATGAGCAGTTCTTC.

This clone was observed a few times. This sequence joins TRBV2 and TRBJ1-2, with D perhaps TRBD1 (5 bases). This CDR3 contains 13 residues. Germline values: CDR1 SNHLY, CDR2 FYNNEI. Trimming shortened V by 8 bases and J by 6 bases, and 16 bases separated the two germline ends. The CDR3 sequence is CASVRQEGHGYTF. As DNA, the CDR3 is TGTGCCAGCGTTCGGCAGGAGGGACATGGCTACACCTTC.

The rearrangement links TRBV12-5 to TRBJ2-7; 10 bases fit TRBD1. CDR1 and CDR2 from the germline V gene are LGHNT and FRNRAP. This CDR3 contains 15 residues. The V segment lost 6 bases and the J segment 0 bases; nucleotides outside the gene matches: 5. CDR3 loop: CASGRDRGNSYEQYF. DNA for the CDR3: TGTGCTAGTGGCCGGGACAGGGGAAACTCCTACGAGCAGTACTTC.

CDR3 nucleotides: TGTGCCAGTAGTATGGTACTAGCGGGGGCCATGAACACCGGGGAGCTGTTTTTT. Amino acid sequence: CASSMVLAGAMNTGELFF. The rearrangement links TRBV19 to TRBJ2-2; 11 positions agree with TRBD2. V lost 3 bases and J lost 1; bases outside the gene matches: 7. This CDR3 contains 18 residues. Germline loops: CDR1 LNHDA, CDR2 SQIVND (reference sequence).

The gene calls are TRBV10-3 and TRBJ2-7; the D is unclear. V lost 3 bases and J lost 2, with 14 bases in between. Germline V gene sequence: CDR1 ENHRY, CDR2 SYGVKD. The CDR3 extends over 15 amino acids. CDR3 in amino acids: CAISDGSKTTYEQYF. The CDR3 DNA reads as TGTGCCATCAGTGACGGGTCCAAAACCACCTACGAGCAGTACTTC.

The rearrangement links TRBV5-1 to TRBJ1-1; D perhaps matches TRBD1 (6 bases). Germline V CDR1 and CDR2: SGHRS, YFSETQ. Trimming left V 1 base short and J 3 bases short, with 13 bases between. The CDR3 has 15 residues. CDR3 sequence reads: CASSLSPNRDTEAFF. The CDR3 DNA reads as TGCGCCAGCAGCTTGAGTCCTAACAGGGACACTGAAGCTTTCTTT.

This clone was recorded once. This chain joins TRBV2 and TRBJ2-7, with 11 positions matching TRBD2. The CDR3 covers 15 residues. Unmatched junction bases numbered 4, after V lost 0 bases and J lost 6 bases. Germline V gives CDR1 SNHLY, CDR2 FYNNEI. CDR3 residues: CASSEAGLAVTEQYF. The CDR3, as DNA: TGTGCCAGCAGTGAAGCGGGACTAGCGGTGACCGAGCAGTACTTC.

This rearrangement joins TRBV29-1 to TRBJ2-5; perhaps TRBD2 as D (5 bases). V lost 7 bases, J lost 5 bases, and 20 bases lay in between. The CDR3 extends over 14 amino acids. Germline CDR1 and CDR2: SQVTM and ANQGSEA. This CDR3 reads CSAETGGAGETQYF. The DNA for the CDR3 is TGCAGCGCCGAGACCGGAGGAGCCGGGGAGACCCAGTACTTC.